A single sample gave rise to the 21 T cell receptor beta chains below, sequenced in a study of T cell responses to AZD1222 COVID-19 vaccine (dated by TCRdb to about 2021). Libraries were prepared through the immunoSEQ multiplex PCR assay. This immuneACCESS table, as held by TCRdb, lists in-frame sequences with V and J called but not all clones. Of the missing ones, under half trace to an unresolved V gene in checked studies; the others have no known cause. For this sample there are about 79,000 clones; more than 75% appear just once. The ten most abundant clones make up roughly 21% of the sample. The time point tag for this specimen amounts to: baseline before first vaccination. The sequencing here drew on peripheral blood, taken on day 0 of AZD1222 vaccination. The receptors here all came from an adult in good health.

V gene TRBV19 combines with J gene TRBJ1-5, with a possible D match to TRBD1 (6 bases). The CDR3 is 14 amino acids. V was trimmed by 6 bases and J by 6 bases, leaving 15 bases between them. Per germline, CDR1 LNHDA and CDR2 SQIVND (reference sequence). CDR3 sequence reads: CASSIRGSGQPQHF. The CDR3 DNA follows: TGTGCCAGTAGCATCAGGGGATCGGGTCAGCCCCAGCATTTT.

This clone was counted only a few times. CDR3 sequence (DNA): TGTGCCAGTAGTAAAAACGTCTTAAAAGGGGCCTCAGGGACCGGGGAGCTGTTTTTT. It translates to CASSKNVLKGASGTGELFF. This chain links TRBV19 with TRBJ2-2; the D gene is possibly TRBD1 (5 bases). CDR1 is LNHDA, CDR2 SQIVND, per germline (reference sequence). V lost 4 bases and J 5 bases, leaving 26 bases between the germline ends. The CDR3 runs to 19 residues.

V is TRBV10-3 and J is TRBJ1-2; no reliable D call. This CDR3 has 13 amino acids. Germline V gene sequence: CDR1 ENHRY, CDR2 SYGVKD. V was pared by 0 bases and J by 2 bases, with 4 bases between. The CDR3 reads CAISESINYGYTF. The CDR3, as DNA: TGTGCCATCAGTGAGTCGATAAACTATGGCTACACCTTC.

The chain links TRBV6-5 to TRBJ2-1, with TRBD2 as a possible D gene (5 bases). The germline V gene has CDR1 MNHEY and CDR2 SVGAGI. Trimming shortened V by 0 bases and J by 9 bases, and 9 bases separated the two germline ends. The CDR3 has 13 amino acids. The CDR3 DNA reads TGTGCCAGCAGTTACTCGACCCGGGGTGAGCAGTTCTTC. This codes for CASSYSTRGEQFF.

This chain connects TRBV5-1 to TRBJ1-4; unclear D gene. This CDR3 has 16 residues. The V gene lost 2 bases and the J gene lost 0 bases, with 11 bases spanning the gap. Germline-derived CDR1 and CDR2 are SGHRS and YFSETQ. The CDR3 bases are TGCGCCAGCAGCTTCGAAACAGCGACAACTAATGAAAAACTGTTTTTT. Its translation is CASSFETATTNEKLFF. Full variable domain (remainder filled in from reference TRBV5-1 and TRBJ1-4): KAGVTQTPRYLIKTRGQQVTLSCSPISGHRSVSWYQQTPGQGLQFLFEYFSETQRNKGNFPGRFSGRQFSNSRSEMNVSTLELGDSALYLCASSFETATTNEKLFFGSGTQLSVL.

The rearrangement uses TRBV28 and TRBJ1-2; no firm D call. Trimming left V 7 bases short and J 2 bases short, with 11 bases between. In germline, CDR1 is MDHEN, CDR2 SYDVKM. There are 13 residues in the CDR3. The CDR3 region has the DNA TGTGCCAGCACCCGCCCGGGAAACTATGGCTACACCTTC. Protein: CASTRPGNYGYTF.

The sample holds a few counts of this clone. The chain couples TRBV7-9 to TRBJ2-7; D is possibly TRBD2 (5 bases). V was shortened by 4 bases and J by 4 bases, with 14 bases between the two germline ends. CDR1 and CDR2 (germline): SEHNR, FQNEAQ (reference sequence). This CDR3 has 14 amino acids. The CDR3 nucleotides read TGTGCCAGCAGCTCCTATGGGGAGTATTACGAGCAGTACTTC. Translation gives CASSSYGEYYEQYF.

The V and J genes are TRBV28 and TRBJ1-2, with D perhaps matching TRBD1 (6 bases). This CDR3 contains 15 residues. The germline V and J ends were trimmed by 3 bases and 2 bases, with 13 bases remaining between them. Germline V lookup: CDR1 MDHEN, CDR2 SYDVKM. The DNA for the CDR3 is TGTGCCAGCAGTTTTTTTGGACAGACGAACTATGGCTACACCTTC. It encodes CASSFFGQTNYGYTF.

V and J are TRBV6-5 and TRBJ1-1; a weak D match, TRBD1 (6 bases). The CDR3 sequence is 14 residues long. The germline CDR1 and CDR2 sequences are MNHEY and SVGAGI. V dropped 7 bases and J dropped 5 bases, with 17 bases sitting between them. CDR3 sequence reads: CASTGAGALTEAFF. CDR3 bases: TGTGCCAGCACCGGGGCGGGGGCCCTGACTGAAGCTTTCTTT.

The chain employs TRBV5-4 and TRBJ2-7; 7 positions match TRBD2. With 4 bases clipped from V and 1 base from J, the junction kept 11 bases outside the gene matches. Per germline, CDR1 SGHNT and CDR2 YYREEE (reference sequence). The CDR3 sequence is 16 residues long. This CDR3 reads CASSRGGRGSSYEQYF. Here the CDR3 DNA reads TGTGCCAGCAGCCGGGGAGGGCGGGGGAGTTCCTACGAGCAGTACTTC. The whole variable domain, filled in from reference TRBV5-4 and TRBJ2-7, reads ETGVTQSPTHLIKTRGQQVTLRCSSQSGHNTVSWYQQALGQGPQFIFQYYREEENGRGNFPPRFSGLQFPNYSSELNVNALELDDSALYLCASSRGGRGSSYEQYFGPGTRLTVT.

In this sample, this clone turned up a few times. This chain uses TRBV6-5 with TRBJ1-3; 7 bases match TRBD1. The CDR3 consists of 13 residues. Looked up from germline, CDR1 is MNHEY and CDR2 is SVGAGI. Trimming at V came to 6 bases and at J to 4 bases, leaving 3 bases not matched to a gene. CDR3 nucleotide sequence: TGTGCCAGCAGGACAGGGCCCGGAAACACCATATATTTT. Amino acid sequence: CASRTGPGNTIYF.

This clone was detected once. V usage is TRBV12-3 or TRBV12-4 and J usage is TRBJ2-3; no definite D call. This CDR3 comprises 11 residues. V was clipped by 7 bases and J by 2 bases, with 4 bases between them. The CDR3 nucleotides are TGTGCCAGCACCAACACAGATACGCAGTATTTT. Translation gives CASTNTDTQYF.

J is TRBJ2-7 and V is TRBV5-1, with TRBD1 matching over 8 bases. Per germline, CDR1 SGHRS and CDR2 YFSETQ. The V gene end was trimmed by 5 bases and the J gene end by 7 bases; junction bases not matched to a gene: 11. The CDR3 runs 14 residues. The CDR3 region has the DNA TGCGCCAGCAGGCGGGACAGGACCCCTTGGGAGCAGTACTTC. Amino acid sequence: CASRRDRTPWEQYF.

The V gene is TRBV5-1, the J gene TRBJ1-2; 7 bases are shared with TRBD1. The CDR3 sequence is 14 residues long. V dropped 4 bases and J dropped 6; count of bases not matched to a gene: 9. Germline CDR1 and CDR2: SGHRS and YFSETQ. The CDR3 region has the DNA TGCGCCAGCAGCCGCAGGGGGTCATGGGATGGCTACACCTTC. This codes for CASSRRGSWDGYTF.

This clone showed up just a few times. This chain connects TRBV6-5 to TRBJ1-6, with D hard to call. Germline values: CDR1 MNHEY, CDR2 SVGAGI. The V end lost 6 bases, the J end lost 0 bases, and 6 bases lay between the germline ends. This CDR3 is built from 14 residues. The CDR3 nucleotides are TGTGCCAGCAGAACGAGCTCCTATAATTCACCCCTCCACTTT. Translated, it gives CASRTSSYNSPLHF.

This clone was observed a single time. CDR3 amino acids: CASSVGLSTDTQYF. Here the CDR3 DNA reads TGTGCCAGCAGCGTAGGGCTGAGCACAGATACGCAGTATTTT. V and J are TRBV9 and TRBJ2-3; D unresolved. Germline loops: CDR1 SGDLS, CDR2 YYNGEE. The CDR3 has 14 residues. V was cut by 0 bases and J by 0 bases, with 5 bases left in between. The full variable domain, rest sourced from reference TRBV9 and TRBJ2-3, is DSGVTQTPKHLITATGQRVTLRCSPRSGDLSVYWYQQSLDQGLQFLIQYYNGEERAKGNILERFSAQQFPDLHSELNLSSLELGDSALYFCASSVGLSTDTQYFGPGTRLTVL.

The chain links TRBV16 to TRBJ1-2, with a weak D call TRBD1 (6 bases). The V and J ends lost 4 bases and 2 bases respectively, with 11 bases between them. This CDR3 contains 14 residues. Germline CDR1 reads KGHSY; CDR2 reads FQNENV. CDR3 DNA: TGTGCCAGCAGCCCGAGGACAGTAAACTATGGCTACACCTTC. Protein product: CASSPRTVNYGYTF.

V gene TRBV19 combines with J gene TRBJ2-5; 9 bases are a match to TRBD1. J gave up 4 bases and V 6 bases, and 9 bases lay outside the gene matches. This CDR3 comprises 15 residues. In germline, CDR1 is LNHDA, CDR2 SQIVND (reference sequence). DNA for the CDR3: TGTGCCAGTAGCAAGACAGGGGGGTCGATAGAGACCCAGTACTTC. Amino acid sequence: CASSKTGGSIETQYF.

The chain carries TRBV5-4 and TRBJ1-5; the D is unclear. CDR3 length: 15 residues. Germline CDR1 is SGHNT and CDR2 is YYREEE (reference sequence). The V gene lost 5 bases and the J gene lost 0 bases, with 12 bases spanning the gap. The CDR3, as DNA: TGTGCCAGCAGTCCTAGGCCTAATAGCAATCAGCCCCAGCATTTT. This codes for CASSPRPNSNQPQHF.

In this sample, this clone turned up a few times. The CDR3 coding sequence is TGTGCCAGCTCACCCCTCTCCGACACTGAAGCTTTCTTT. The encoded protein is CASSPLSDTEAFF. The chain uses TRBV18 and TRBJ1-1, with unresolved D. The CDR3 is 13 amino acids. The V end was cut by 3 bases, the J end by 3 bases, with 8 bases between. CDR1 and CDR2 from the germline V gene are KGHSH and LQKENI.

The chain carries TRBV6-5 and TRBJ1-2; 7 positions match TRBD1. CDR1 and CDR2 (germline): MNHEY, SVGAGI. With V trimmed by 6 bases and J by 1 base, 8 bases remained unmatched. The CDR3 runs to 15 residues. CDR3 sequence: CASRTPQGVNYGYTF. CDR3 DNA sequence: TGTGCCAGCAGGACGCCGCAGGGGGTTAACTATGGCTACACCTTC.